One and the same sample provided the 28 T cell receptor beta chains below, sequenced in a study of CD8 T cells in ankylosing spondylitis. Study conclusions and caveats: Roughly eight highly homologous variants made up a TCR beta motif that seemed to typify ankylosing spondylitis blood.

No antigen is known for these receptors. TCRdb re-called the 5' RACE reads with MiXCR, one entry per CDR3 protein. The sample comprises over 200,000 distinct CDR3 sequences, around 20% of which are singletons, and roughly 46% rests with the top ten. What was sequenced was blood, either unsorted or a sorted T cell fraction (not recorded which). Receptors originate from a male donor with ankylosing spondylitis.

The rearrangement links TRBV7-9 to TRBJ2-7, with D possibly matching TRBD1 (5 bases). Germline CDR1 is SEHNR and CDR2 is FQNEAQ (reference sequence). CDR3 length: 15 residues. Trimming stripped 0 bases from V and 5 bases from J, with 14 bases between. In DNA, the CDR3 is TGTGCCAGCAGCTTAGCGGCCCTGGGGCTCGACGAGCAGTACTTC. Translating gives CASSLAALGLDEQYF.

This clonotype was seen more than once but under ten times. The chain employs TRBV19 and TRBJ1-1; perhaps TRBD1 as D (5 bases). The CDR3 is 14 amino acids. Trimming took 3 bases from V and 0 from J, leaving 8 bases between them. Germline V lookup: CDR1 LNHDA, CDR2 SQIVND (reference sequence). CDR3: CASSIWGMNTEAFF. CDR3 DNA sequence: TGTGCCAGTAGTATTTGGGGGATGAACACTGAAGCTTTCTTT.

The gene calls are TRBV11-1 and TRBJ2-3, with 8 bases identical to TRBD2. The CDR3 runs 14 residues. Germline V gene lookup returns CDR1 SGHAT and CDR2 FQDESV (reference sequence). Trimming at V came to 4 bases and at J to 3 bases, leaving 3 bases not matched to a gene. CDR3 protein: CASSWTSSTDTQYF. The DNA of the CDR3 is TGTGCCAGCAGCTGGACTAGCTCGACAGATACGCAGTATTTT.

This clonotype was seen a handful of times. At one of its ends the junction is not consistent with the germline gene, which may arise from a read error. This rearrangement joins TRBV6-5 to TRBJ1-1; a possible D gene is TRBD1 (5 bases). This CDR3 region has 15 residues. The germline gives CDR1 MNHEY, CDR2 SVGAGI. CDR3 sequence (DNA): TGTGCCAGCAGTGACTCCGGGGGGTTTGAGACTGAAGCTTTCTTT. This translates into CASSDSGGFETEAFF.

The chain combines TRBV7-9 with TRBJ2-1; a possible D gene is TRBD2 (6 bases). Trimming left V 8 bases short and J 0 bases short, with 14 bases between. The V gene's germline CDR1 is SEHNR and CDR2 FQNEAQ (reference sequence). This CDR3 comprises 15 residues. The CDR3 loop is CASQGLPSSYNEQFF. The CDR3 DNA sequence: TGTGCCAGCCAAGGACTACCAAGCTCCTACAATGAGCAGTTCTTC.

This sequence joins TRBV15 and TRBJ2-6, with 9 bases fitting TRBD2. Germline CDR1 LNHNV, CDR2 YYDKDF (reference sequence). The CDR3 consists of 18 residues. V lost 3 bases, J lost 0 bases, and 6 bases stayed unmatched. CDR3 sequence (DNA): TGTGCCACCAGCAGCTTAGCGGGGGCCTTCTCTGGGGCCAACGTCCTGACTTTC. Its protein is CATSSLAGAFSGANVLTF.

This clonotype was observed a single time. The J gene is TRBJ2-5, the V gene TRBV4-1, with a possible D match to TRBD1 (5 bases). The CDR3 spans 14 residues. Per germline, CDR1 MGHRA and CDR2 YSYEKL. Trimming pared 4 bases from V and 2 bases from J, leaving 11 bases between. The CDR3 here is CASSPGAAQETQYF. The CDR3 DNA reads TGCGCCAGCAGCCCTGGGGCAGCACAAGAGACCCAGTACTTC.

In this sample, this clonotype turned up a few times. CDR3 in amino acids: CASSRGGAYNEQFF. For the CDR3, the DNA is TGTGCCAGCAGTCGCGGGGGAGCCTACAATGAGCAGTTCTTC. V gene TRBV7-9 combines with J gene TRBJ2-1, with 7 nucleotides matching TRBD2. The CDR3 has 14 residues. The V gene's germline CDR1 is SEHNR and CDR2 FQNEAQ (reference sequence). Trimming took 6 bases from V and 2 from J; bases not matched to a gene: 4.

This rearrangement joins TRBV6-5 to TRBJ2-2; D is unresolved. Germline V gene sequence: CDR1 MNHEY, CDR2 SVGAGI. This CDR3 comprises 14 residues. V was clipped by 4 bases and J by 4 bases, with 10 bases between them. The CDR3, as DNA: TGTGCCAGCAGTTCCAACGTGGGCACCGGGGAGCTGTTTTTT. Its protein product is CASSSNVGTGELFF.

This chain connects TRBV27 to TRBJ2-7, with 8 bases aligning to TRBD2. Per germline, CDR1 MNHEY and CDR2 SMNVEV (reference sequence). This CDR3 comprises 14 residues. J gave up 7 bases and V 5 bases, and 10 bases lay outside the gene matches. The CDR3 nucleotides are TGTGCCAGCAGTGAAAGCGGGAGTGGTTTTGAGCAGTACTTC. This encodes CASSESGSGFEQYF.

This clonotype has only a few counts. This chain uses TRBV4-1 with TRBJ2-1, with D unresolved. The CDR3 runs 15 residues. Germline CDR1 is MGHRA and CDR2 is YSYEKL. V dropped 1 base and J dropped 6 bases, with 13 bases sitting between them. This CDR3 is CASSQVASFGNEQFF. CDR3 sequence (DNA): TGCGCCAGCAGCCAAGTCGCGAGTTTCGGCAATGAGCAGTTCTTC.

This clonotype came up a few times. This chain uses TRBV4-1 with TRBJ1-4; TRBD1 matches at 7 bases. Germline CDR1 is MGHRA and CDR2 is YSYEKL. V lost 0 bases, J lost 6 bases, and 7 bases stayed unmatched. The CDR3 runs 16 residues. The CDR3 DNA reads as TGCGCCAGCAGCCAAGATAGGGTCACAGGGGATGAAAAACTGTTTTTT. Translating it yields CASSQDRVTGDEKLFF.

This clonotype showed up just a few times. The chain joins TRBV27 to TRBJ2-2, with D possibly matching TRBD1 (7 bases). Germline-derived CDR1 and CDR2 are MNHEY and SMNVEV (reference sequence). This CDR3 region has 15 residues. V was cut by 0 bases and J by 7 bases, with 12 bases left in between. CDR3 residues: CASSLSQGGGGELFF. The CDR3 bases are TGTGCCAGCAGTTTATCCCAGGGGGGAGGCGGGGAGCTGTTTTTT.

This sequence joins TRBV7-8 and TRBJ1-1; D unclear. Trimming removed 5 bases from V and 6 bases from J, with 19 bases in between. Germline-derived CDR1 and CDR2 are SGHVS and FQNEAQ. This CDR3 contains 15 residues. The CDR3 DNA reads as TGTGCCAGCAGCCCAGAGGGAGGGTTTTTCGCTGAAGCTTTCTTT. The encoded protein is CASSPEGGFFAEAFF.

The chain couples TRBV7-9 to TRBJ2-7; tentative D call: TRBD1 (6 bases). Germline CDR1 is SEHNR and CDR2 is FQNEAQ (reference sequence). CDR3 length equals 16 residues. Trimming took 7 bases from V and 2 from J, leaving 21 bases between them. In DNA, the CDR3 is TGTGCCAGCACTGATGCGGGTGGGGACACCACCTACGAGCAGTACTTC. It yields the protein CASTDAGGDTTYEQYF.

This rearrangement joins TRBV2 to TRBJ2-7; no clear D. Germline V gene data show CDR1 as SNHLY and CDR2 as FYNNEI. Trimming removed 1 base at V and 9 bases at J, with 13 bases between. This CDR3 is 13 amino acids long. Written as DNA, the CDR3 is TGTGCCAGCAGTGAAGTAATCGGCTGGGGGCAGTACTTC. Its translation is CASSEVIGWGQYF.

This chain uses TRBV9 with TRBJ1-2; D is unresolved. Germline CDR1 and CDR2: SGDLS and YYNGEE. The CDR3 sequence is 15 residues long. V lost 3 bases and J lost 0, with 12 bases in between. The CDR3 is CASSDTVPSNYGYTF. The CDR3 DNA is TGTGCCAGCAGCGACACAGTCCCGTCTAACTATGGCTACACCTTC. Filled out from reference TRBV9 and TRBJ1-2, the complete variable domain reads DSGVTQTPKHLITATGQRVTLRCSPRSGDLSVYWYQQSLDQGLQFLIQYYNGEERAKGNILERFSAQQFPDLHSELNLSSLELGDSALYFCASSDTVPSNYGYTFGSGTRLTVV.

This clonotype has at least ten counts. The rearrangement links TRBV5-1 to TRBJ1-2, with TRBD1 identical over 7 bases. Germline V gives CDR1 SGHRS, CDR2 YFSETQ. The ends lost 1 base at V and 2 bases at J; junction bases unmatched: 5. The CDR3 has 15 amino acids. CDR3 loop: CASSLTATGNYGYTF. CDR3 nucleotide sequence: TGCGCCAGCAGCTTGACTGCGACAGGGAACTATGGCTACACCTTC.

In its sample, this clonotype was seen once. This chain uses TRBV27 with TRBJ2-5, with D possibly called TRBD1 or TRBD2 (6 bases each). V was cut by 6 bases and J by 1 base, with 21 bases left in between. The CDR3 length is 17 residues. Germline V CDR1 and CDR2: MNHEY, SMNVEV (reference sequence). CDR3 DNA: TGTGCCAGCAGCCCCGGGACACTAATAGCGGTCCAAGAGACCCAGTACTTC. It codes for CASSPGTLIAVQETQYF.

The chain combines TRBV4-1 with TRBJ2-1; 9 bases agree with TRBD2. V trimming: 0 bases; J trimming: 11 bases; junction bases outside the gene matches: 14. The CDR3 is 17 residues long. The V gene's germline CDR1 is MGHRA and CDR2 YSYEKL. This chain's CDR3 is CASSQESGTSYLLQQFF. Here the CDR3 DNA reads TGCGCCAGCAGCCAAGAGTCCGGGACTAGCTATCTTCTTCAGCAGTTCTTC.

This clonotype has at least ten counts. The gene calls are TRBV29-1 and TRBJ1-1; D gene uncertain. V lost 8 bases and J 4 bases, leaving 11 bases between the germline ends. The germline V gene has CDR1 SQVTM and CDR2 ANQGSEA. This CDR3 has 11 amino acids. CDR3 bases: TGCAGCCCTGGCAGCGTCACTGAAGCTTTCTTT. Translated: CSPGSVTEAFF. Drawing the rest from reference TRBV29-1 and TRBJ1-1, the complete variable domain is SAVISQKPSRDICQRGTSLTIQCQVDSQVTMMFWYRQQPGQSLTLIATANQGSEATYESGFVIDKFPISRPNLTFSTLTVSNMSPEDSSIYLCSPGSVTEAFFGQGTRLTVV.

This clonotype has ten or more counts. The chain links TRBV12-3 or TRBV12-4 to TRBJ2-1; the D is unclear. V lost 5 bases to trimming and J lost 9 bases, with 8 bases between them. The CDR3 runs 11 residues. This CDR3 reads CASSPMGEQFF. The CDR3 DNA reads TGTGCCAGCAGTCCCATGGGTGAGCAGTTCTTC.

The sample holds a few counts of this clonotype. Here the CDR3 DNA reads TGTGCCACCAGCGACCGGACGGTGAACACCGGGGAGCTGTTTTTT. Translating gives CATSDRTVNTGELFF. This rearrangement joins TRBV15 to TRBJ2-2; D gene unclear. This CDR3 is 15 amino acids long. Germline V gene sequence: CDR1 LNHNV, CDR2 YYDKDF (reference sequence). The ends were cut back, 5 bases at V and 1 base at J, with 11 bases in the middle.

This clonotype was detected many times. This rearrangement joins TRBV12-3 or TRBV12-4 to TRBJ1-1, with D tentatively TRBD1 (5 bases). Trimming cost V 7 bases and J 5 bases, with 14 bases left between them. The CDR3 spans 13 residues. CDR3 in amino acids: CASTGAGRTEAFF. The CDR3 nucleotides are TGTGCCAGCACTGGGGCAGGGCGGACTGAAGCTTTCTTT.

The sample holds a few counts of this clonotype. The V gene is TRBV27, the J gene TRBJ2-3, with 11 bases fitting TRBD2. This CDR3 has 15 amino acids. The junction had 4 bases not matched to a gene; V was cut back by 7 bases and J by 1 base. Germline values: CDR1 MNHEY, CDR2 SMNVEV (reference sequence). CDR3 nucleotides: TGTGCCAGCACCCAACTAGCGGGAGGCACAGATACGCAGTATTTT. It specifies CASTQLAGGTDTQYF.

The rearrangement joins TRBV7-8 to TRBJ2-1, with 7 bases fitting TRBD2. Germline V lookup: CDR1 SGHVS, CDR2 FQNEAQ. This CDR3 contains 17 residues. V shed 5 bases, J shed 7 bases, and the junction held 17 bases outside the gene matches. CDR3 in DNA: TGTGCCAGCAGCCCACATAGCCCTGGACTAGAAACAAATGAGCAGTTCTTC. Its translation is CASSPHSPGLETNEQFF.

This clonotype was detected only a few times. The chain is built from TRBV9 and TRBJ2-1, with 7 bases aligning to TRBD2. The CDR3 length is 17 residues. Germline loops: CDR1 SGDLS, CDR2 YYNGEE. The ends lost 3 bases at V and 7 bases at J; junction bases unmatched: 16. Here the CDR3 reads CASSGTTSDMRGNEQFF. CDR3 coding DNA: TGTGCCAGCAGCGGGACCACTAGCGACATGAGAGGGAATGAGCAGTTCTTC. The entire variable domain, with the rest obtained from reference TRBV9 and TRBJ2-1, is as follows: DSGVTQTPKHLITATGQRVTLRCSPRSGDLSVYWYQQSLDQGLQFLIQYYNGEERAKGNILERFSAQQFPDLHSELNLSSLELGDSALYFCASSGTTSDMRGNEQFFGPGTRLTVL.

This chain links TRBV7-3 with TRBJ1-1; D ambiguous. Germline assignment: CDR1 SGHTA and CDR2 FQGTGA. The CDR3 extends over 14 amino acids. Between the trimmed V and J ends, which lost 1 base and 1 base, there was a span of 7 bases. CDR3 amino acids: CASSLIPGNTEAFF. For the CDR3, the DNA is TGTGCCAGCAGCTTAATCCCCGGGAACACTGAAGCTTTCTTT.